This TCR beta chain was identified during a study of response to subunit inactivated influenza vaccine. As regards this clonotype: Its target is not known.

V lost 2 bases and J lost 5, with 10 bases in between. Germline CDR1 is SEHNR and CDR2 is FQNEAQ (reference sequence). The CDR3 length is 14 residues. TCRdb used MiXCR to reprocess the RT-PCR reads, holding one entry per CDR3 protein. Here the sample spans 500,000 to 600,000 distinct CDR3 sequences, 10% to 15% being singletons. Findings and limits, study-wide: That few new T cells are recruited by each seasonal influenza vaccination was the authors' suggestion.

This sequence originates from a man aged 50 to 59 who received an inactivated influenza vaccine. The specimen was PBMCs from blood, collected 40 to 50 days after vaccination. The chain carries TRBV7-9 and TRBJ2-1; D is undetermined. The CDR3 sequence is CASSLLPSDNEQFF. The CDR3 region has the DNA TGTGCCAGCAGCTTACTACCGTCCGACAATGAGCAGTTCTTC.